The subject of this entry is one T cell receptor beta chain. As yet, its antigen is unknown. This sample was included in a study of shared clonotypes between healthy human individuals. Study-level points and caveats: The small donor group covered limited genetic and exposure diversity.

The germline CDR1 and CDR2 sequences are MGHRA and YSYEKL. The CDR3 length is 16 residues. V lost 1 base, J lost 3 bases, and 14 bases lay in between. Unsorted PBMC contributed 250 to 300 ng DNA, approximately 33,000 T cell genomes, to each replicate PCR. It was on ten immunoSEQ deep assay plates that unsorted PBMC DNA was sequenced. The protocol was immunoSEQ multiplex PCR, while the TCRdb copy is restricted to in-frame clones and leaves out a portion. The sample has about 520,000 clones, approximately 81% seen once. Every donor, a Caucasian adult, lived in Nashville, Tennessee. The material sequenced was PBMCs. This receptor was identified in a woman aged 35 to 49 in good health. Some clones in this sample may be carry-over from other donors' samples. This chain links TRBV4-1 with TRBJ2-3, with D unresolved. DNA for the CDR3: TGCGCCAGCAGCCAAGTTAACCTAGTGAAAACAGATACGCAGTATTTT. It codes for CASSQVNLVKTDTQYF.